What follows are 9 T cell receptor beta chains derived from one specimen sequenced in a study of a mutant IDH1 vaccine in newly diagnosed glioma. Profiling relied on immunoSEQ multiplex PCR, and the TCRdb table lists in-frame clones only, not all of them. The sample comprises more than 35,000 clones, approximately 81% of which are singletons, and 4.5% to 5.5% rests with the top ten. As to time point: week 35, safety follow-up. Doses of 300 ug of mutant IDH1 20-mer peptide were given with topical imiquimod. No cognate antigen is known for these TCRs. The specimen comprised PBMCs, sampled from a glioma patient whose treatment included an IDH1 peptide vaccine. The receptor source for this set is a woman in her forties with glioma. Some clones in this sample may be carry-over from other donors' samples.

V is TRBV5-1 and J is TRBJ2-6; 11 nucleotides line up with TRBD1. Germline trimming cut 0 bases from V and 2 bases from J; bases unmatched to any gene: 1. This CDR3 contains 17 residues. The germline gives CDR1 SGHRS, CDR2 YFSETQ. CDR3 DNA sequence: TGCGCCAGCAGCTTGGGGACAGGGGGCGCTGGGGCCAACGTCCTGACTTTC. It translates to CASSLGTGGAGANVLTF.

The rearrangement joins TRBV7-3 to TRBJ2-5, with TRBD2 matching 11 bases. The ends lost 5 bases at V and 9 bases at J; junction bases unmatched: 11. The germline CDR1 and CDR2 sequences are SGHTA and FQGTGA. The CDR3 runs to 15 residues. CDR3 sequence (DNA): TGTGCCAGCAGCCCACTAGCGGGGGCCCGGGAGGCCCAGTACTTC. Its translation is CASSPLAGAREAQYF.

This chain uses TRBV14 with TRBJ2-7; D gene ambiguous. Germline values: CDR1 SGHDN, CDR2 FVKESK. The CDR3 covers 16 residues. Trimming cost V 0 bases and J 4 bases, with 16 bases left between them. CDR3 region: CASSQDYPYFTYEQYF. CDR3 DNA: TGTGCCAGCAGCCAAGATTACCCTTATTTCACGTACGAGCAGTACTTC.

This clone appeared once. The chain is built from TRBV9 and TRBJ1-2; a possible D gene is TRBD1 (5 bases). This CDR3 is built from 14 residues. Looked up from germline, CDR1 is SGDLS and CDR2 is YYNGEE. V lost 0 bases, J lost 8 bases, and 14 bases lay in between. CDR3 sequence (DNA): TGTGCCAGCAGCGTAGTTCTGGACACTGGCGGCTACACCTTC. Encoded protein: CASSVVLDTGGYTF.

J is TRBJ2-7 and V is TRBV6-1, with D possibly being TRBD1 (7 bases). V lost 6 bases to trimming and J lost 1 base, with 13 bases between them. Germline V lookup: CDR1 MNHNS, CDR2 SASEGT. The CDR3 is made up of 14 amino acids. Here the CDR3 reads CASRTGGQSYEQYF. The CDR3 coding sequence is TGTGCCAGCAGGACCGGGGGACAGTCCTACGAGCAGTACTTC.

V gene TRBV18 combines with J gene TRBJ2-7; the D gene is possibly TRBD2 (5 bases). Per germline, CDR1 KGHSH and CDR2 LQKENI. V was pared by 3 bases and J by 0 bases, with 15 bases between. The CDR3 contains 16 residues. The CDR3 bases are TGTGCCAGCTCACCGGCGTTGGCGGGCTACTCCTACGAGCAGTACTTC. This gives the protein CASSPALAGYSYEQYF.

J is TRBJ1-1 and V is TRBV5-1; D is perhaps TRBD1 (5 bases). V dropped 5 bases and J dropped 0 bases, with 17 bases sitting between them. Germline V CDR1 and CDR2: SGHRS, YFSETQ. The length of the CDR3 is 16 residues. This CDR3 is CASSPGRGPMNTEAFF. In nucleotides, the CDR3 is TGCGCCAGCAGTCCAGGGAGAGGACCTATGAACACTGAAGCTTTCTTT.

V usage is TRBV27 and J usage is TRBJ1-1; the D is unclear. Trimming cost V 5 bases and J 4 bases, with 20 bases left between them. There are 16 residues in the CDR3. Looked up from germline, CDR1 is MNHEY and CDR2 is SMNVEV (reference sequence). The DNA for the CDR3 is TGTGCCAGCAGTCCCATCCCTTCAGCGCTGGGCACTGAAGCTTTCTTT. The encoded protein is CASSPIPSALGTEAFF.

CDR3 DNA: TGTGCCAGCAGCTCGAACAGGAGAGCGAACACTGAAGCTTTCTTT. It specifies CASSSNRRANTEAFF. The V call is TRBV11-3, the J call TRBJ1-1; possibly TRBD1 for D (5 bases). From germline, CDR1 is SGHNT and CDR2 YENEEA. CDR3 length equals 15 residues. V was shortened by 4 bases and J by 1 base, with 13 bases between the two germline ends.